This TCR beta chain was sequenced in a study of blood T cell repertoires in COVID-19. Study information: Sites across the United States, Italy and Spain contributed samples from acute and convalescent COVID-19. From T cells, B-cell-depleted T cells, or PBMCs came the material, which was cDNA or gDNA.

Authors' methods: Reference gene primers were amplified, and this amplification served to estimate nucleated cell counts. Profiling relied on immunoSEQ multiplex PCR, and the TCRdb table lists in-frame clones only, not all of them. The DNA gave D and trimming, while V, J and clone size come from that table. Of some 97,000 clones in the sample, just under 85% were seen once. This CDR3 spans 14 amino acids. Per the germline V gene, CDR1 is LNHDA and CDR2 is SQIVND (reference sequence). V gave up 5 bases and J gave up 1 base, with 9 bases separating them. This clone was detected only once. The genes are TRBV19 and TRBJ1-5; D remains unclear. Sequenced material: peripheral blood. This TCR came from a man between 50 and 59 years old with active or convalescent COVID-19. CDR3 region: CASSPYGSNQPQHF. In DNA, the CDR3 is TGTGCCAGTAGTCCATACGGGAGCAATCAGCCCCAGCATTTT.